The TCR beta chain under discussion was sequenced for a study of T cells after yellow fever vaccination. Overall study results and limits: FACS-sorted repertoires could harbor abundant contaminating bulk-population clonotypes. Booster sampling recovered most clones from primary vaccination (roughly 96% CD4, approximately 90% CD8).

TCR cDNA, made by 5'RACE template switching, carried an added universal primer site and UMIs. TCRdb reanalysed the 5' RACE reads using MiXCR and keeps one entry per CDR3 protein. The sample holds 140,000 to 150,000 distinct CDR3 sequences; 6.6% are singletons and the top ten take approximately 0.59%. Germline CDR1 SGHRS, CDR2 YFSETQ. The CDR3 length is 12 residues. The V and J ends lost 6 bases and 7 bases respectively, with 10 bases between them. On this clonotype: Its antigen is undetermined. This may come from a read error, since a much larger clone is one base off.

The material sequenced was CD4+ T cells sorted from PBMCs, taken 10 days after the yellow fever booster vaccination. The TCR originated in a man aged 30 to 39 who received the YFV17D yellow fever vaccine. V usage is TRBV5-1 and J usage is TRBJ2-2, with D uncertain. Here the CDR3 DNA reads TGCGCCAGCAAGGAGACGGACGGGGAGCTGTTTTTT. This translates into CASKETDGELFF.